These 29 T cell receptor beta chains were all obtained from the same sample, sequenced in a study of neurological immune-mediated disorders. Via MiXCR, TCRdb re-called the 5' RACE reads, giving one row per CDR3 protein. The table lists more than 15,000 distinct CDR3 sequences, about 2.8% of them singletons. Sequenced material: PBMCs. These receptors all stem from a woman in her late teens or twenties with multiple sclerosis.

This clonotype is medium-sized. This rearrangement joins TRBV4-3 to TRBJ1-4; D uncertain. The CDR3 is 15 amino acids. CDR1 is LGHNA and CDR2 is YSLEER in the germline V gene. The V gene lost 5 bases and the J gene lost 1 base, with 11 bases spanning the gap. CDR3 nucleotide sequence: TGCGCCAGCAGCTGGACGGAGGGAACTAATGAAAAACTGTTTTTT. Translated: CASSWTEGTNEKLFF.

There are many counts of this clonotype. In DNA, the CDR3 is TGTGCCAGCAGCCCACCGGACAGGGGTGGAAACATTCAGTACTTC. Protein: CASSPPDRGGNIQYF. The chain couples TRBV12-3 or TRBV12-4 to TRBJ2-4, with TRBD1 matching 9 bases. CDR3 length equals 15 residues. The trim removed 6 bases at V and 6 bases at J, leaving 9 bases unmatched.

This clonotype was seen at least ten times. The rearrangement links TRBV9 to TRBJ2-1, with D uncertain. The V end lost 0 bases, the J end lost 6 bases, and 10 bases lay between the germline ends. CDR1 is SGDLS and CDR2 is YYNGEE in the germline V gene. The CDR3 loop spans 14 amino acids. In DNA, the CDR3 is TGTGCCAGCAGCGTAGCGGCTATGTTCAATGAGCAGTTCTTC. Encoded protein: CASSVAAMFNEQFF.

This clonotype was counted at least ten times. V gene TRBV12-3 or TRBV12-4 combines with J gene TRBJ1-2, with D hard to call. The CDR3 runs 14 residues. Trimming removed 3 bases from V and 4 bases from J, with 12 bases in between. The CDR3 sequence: CASSLMGGGYGYTF. In DNA form, the CDR3 reads TGTGCCAGCAGTTTGATGGGAGGTGGCTATGGCTACACCTTC.

The table lists this clonotype with many counts. The chain uses TRBV3-1 and TRBJ2-7; no definite D call. The CDR3 contains 11 residues. V was pared by 1 base and J by 5 bases, with 3 bases between. Germline V gene lookup returns CDR1 LGHDT and CDR2 YNNKEL (reference sequence). In nucleotides, the CDR3 is TGTGCCAGCAGCCAAGTCCACGAGCAGTACTTC. This gives the protein CASSQVHEQYF.

This clonotype has at least ten counts. The V call is TRBV2, the J call TRBJ1-1; D gene uncertain. The CDR3 consists of 11 residues. The germline V and J ends were trimmed by 5 bases and 7 bases, with 8 bases remaining between them. The germline CDR1 and CDR2 sequences are SNHLY and FYNNEI. DNA for the CDR3: TGTGCCAGCAGTTTACAGCATGAAGCTTTCTTT. Its protein product is CASSLQHEAFF.

In this sample, this clonotype turned up many times. Here the CDR3 DNA reads TGCGCCAGCAGCTTGGGACAGGAATACGAGACCCAGTACTTC. It codes for CASSLGQEYETQYF. The V call is TRBV5-1, the J call TRBJ2-5, with a possible D match to TRBD1 (6 bases). The germline V gene encodes CDR1 SGHRS and CDR2 YFSETQ. V shed 0 bases and J shed 5 bases, with 11 bases lying between them. The length of the CDR3 is 14 residues.

This clonotype was counted at least ten times. CDR3 DNA: TGCAGCGTTGAAGATCCCCGGGCGGACGAAAAACTGTTTTTT. It translates to CSVEDPRADEKLFF. The chain carries TRBV29-1 and TRBJ1-4; no firm D call. The V and J ends lost 0 bases and 8 bases respectively, with 13 bases between them. CDR1 and CDR2 from the germline V gene are SQVTM and ANQGSEA. CDR3 length: 14 amino acids.

This clonotype was seen only a few times. The conserved phenylalanine or tryptophan is not found at the CDR3 terminus, so this likely reflects a read error. The chain has TRBV7-9 and TRBJ2-7, with D possibly matching TRBD1 (6 bases). The germline CDR1 and CDR2 sequences are SEHNR and FQNEAQ (reference sequence). The CDR3 runs to 14 residues. V lost 4 bases, J lost 2 bases, and 12 bases lay in between. CDR3 nucleotides: TGTGCCAGCAGCTCCCTTAGACAGGCCTACGAGCAGTACAAC. This gives the protein CASSSLRQAYEQYN.

The chain uses TRBV5-6 and TRBJ2-2, with TRBD2 matching 15 bases. CDR1 is SGHDT, CDR2 YYEEEE, per germline. This CDR3 is built from 18 residues. V dropped 4 bases and J dropped 5; count of bases not matched to a gene: 9. The chain's CDR3 is CASSRTSGRARGTGELFF. Here the CDR3 DNA reads TGTGCCAGCAGCCGGACTAGCGGGAGGGCCCGGGGGACCGGGGAGCTGTTTTTT. The entire variable domain, with the rest obtained from reference TRBV5-6 and TRBJ2-2, is as follows: DAGVTQSPTHLIKTRGQQVTLRCSPKSGHDTVSWYQQALGQGPQFIFQYYEEEERQRGNFPDRFSGHQFPNYSSELNVNALLLGDSALYLCASSRTSGRARGTGELFFGEGSRLTVL.

Ten or more counts support this clonotype. CDR3 sequence: CASSPHNEQFF. Written as DNA, the CDR3 is TGCGCCAGCAGCCCCCACAATGAGCAGTTCTTC. The V gene is TRBV5-1, the J gene TRBJ2-1; D unresolved. Deletions cut 4 bases from V and 5 bases from J, with 4 bases between. The CDR3 has 11 amino acids. The germline V gene has CDR1 SGHRS and CDR2 YFSETQ.

This clonotype has only a few counts. The rearrangement uses TRBV5-1 and TRBJ2-6; possibly TRBD1 for D (5 bases). Trimming took off 1 base at V and 17 bases at J, with 13 bases between the two ends. Per germline, CDR1 SGHRS and CDR2 YFSETQ. The CDR3 is 12 amino acids. This chain's CDR3 is CASSLIGAEVTF. For the CDR3, the DNA is TGCGCCAGCAGCTTGATAGGGGCTGAGGTGACTTTC.

This clonotype was seen ten or more times. The CDR3 DNA sequence: TGCGCCAGCAGCTTAGGGTCCCGGGACAGTCATGAGCAGTTCTTC. It specifies CASSLGSRDSHEQFF. V gene TRBV5-1 combines with J gene TRBJ2-1, with 7 nucleotides matching TRBD1. The J segment lost 8 bases and the V segment lost 2 bases, leaving 10 bases of the junction unmatched. Looked up from germline, CDR1 is SGHRS and CDR2 is YFSETQ. The CDR3 runs to 15 residues.

The table lists this clonotype with many counts. The chain couples TRBV12-3 or TRBV12-4 to TRBJ1-2, with no clear D. The CDR3 length is 11 residues. Deletions cut 5 bases from V and 5 bases from J, with 6 bases between. The CDR3 DNA is TGTGCCAGCAGTCAAGGGTATGGCTACACCTTC. It translates to CASSQGYGYTF.

The sample holds many counts of this clonotype. The chain combines TRBV20-1 with TRBJ1-1, with D unclear. From germline, CDR1 is DFQATT and CDR2 SNEGSKA (reference sequence). V lost 1 base to trimming and J lost 0 bases, with 6 bases between them. The CDR3 runs 13 residues. DNA for the CDR3: TGCAGTGCTAGAGTACAGATGAACACTGAAGCTTTCTTT. Translating it yields CSARVQMNTEAFF.

This clonotype was observed a handful of times. This chain joins TRBV20-1 and TRBJ2-5, with D perhaps matching TRBD1 (6 bases). The length of the CDR3 is 15 residues. Between the trimmed V and J ends, which lost 4 bases and 4 bases, there was a span of 19 bases. The V gene's germline CDR1 is DFQATT and CDR2 SNEGSKA (reference sequence). The chain's CDR3 is CSAIPDRAVLETQYF. The CDR3 DNA is TGCAGTGCTATCCCGGACAGAGCGGTGTTAGAGACCCAGTACTTC.

This clonotype has more than one count but fewer than ten. The chain employs TRBV21-1 and TRBJ2-6; TRBD2, the table's D call, lacks a check against the DNA. TRBV21-1 is a documented pseudogene. This CDR3 is 16 amino acids long. Here the CDR3 DNA reads TGTGCCAGCAGCAAAGTCGAGGGTAACGGGGCCAACGTCCTGACTTTC. It encodes CASSKVEGNGANVLTF.

This clonotype was observed many times. CDR3 residues: CSARARTGSDGYTF. The CDR3, as DNA: TGCAGTGCTAGAGCTAGGACAGGGTCTGATGGCTACACCTTC. The rearrangement joins TRBV20-1 to TRBJ1-2, with TRBD1 identical over 8 bases. The trim removed 1 base at V and 6 bases at J, leaving 7 bases unmatched. The CDR3 is 14 residues long. CDR1 and CDR2 from the germline V gene are DFQATT and SNEGSKA (reference sequence).

This clonotype was observed many times. The rearrangement uses TRBV9 and TRBJ2-1; 11 bases match TRBD2. V lost 4 bases and J lost 5; bases outside the gene matches: 5. This CDR3 is built from 15 residues. CDR1 and CDR2 (germline): SGDLS, YYNGEE. The DNA for the CDR3 is TGTGCCAGCAGCACGACTAGCGGGGCCCACAATGAGCAGTTCTTC. This sequence encodes CASSTTSGAHNEQFF.

Many counts were recorded for this clonotype. The junction shows a germline mismatch at one end, possibly a read error. The rearrangement uses TRBV7-7 and TRBJ2-1, with 11 bases matching TRBD2. Germline V gene data show CDR1 as SSHAT and CDR2 as FNYEAQ (reference sequence). The CDR3 runs to 16 residues. The CDR3 sequence is CASSLPGLAGYNEQFF. For the CDR3, the DNA is TGTGCTAGCAGCCTACCTGGACTAGCGGGCTACAATGAGCAGTTCTTC.

This clonotype was observed many times. The V gene is TRBV29-1, the J gene TRBJ2-2; tentatively, D is TRBD1 (5 bases). The CDR3 has 15 residues. Germline V gene lookup returns CDR1 SQVTM and CDR2 ANQGSEA. V shed 4 bases and J shed 4 bases, with 16 bases lying between them. CDR3 sequence reads: CSVGSSIQGTGELFF. The CDR3 DNA reads as TGCAGCGTTGGTTCCTCGATCCAGGGCACCGGGGAGCTGTTTTTT.

In this sample, this clonotype turned up many times. The chain employs TRBV7-3 and TRBJ2-7, with TRBD2 identical over 10 bases. J was trimmed by 6 bases and V by 8 bases; bases with no gene match: 13. CDR1 and CDR2 (germline): SGHTA, FQGTGA. The length of the CDR3 is 15 residues. The DNA of the CDR3 is TGTGCCAGCGCTGAGCGGGGGGGCCCCAGCATCGAGCAGTACTTC. This translates into CASAERGGPSIEQYF.

In this sample, this clonotype turned up many times. The chain couples TRBV7-9 to TRBJ2-7; maybe TRBD2 (6 bases). Germline CDR1 reads SEHNR; CDR2 reads FQNEAQ (reference sequence). The length of the CDR3 is 13 residues. Trimming left V 2 bases short and J 11 bases short, with 16 bases between. The CDR3 DNA is TGTGCCAGCAGCTTACCAGGGACTGGCGTTGAGTACGTC. This sequence encodes CASSLPGTGVEYV.

This clonotype has only a few counts. This chain links TRBV6-8 with TRBJ2-3; no definite D call. V lost 9 bases and J 3 bases, leaving 22 bases between the germline ends. Germline V gene sequence: CDR1 MNHGY, CDR2 SAAAGT. The CDR3 is 16 residues long. CDR3 DNA sequence: TGTGCCAGTCCTGGGCTCGAGGATCACTTAACAGATACGCAGTATTTT. It codes for CASPGLEDHLTDTQYF.

This clonotype has at least ten counts. The chain carries TRBV6-6 and TRBJ1-2; D is ambiguous. Germline CDR1 is MNHNY and CDR2 is SVGAGI (reference sequence). Trimming removed 6 bases at V and 8 bases at J, with 7 bases between. The CDR3 sequence is 10 residues long. CDR3 region: CASSFKGYTF. CDR3 coding DNA: TGTGCCAGCAGCTTTAAAGGCTACACCTTC.

Many counts were recorded for this clonotype. For the CDR3, the DNA is TGTGCCAGCAGCCAACCAGAACGCGGGCCTGAAGCTTTCTTT. The encoded protein is CASSQPERGPEAFF. The V and J genes are TRBV4-2 and TRBJ1-1; unclear D gene. The V gene lost 2 bases and the J gene lost 6 bases, with 13 bases spanning the gap. The CDR3 extends over 14 amino acids. Germline values: CDR1 LGHNA, CDR2 YNFKEQ.

This clonotype was observed at least ten times. The chain joins TRBV7-2 to TRBJ1-1; 8 bases are a match to TRBD1. This CDR3 comprises 15 residues. Germline V lookup: CDR1 SGHTA, CDR2 FQGNSA. V gave up 5 bases and J gave up 0 bases; unmatched junction bases: 5. The CDR3 DNA reads TGTGCCAGCAGCCCTCGACAGGGGATGAACACTGAAGCTTTCTTT. It specifies CASSPRQGMNTEAFF.

The chain combines TRBV12-3 or TRBV12-4 with TRBJ2-3; D not certain. With 6 bases removed from V and 6 bases from J, the gap between germline ends came to 13 bases. The CDR3 length is 13 residues. CDR3 coding DNA: TGTGCCAGCAGCCACCCTCGCGGTGATACGCAGTATTTT. Translating gives CASSHPRGDTQYF.

This clonotype has at least ten counts. The V and J genes are TRBV5-1 and TRBJ1-2; 9 bases align to TRBD1. The length of the CDR3 is 16 residues. The germline gives CDR1 SGHRS, CDR2 YFSETQ. After removal of 4 bases from V and 0 bases from J, the junction contained 7 bases not matched to a gene. The CDR3 is CASSRGQGTTNYGYTF. CDR3 nucleotides: TGCGCCAGCAGCAGAGGACAGGGGACGACTAACTATGGCTACACCTTC.